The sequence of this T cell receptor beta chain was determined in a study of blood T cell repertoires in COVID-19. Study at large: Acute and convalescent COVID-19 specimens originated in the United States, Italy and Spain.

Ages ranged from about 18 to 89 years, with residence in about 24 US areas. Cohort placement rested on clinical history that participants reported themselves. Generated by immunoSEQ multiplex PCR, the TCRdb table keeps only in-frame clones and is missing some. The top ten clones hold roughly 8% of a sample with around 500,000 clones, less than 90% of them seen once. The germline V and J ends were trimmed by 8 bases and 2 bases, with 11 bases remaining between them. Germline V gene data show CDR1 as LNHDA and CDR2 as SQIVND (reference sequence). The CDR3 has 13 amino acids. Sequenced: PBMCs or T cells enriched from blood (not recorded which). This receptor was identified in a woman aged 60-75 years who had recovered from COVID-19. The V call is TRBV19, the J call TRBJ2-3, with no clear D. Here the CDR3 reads CASALLLTDTQYF. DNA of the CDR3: TGTGCCAGTGCTCTACTCCTCACAGATACGCAGTATTTT.